The following is a TCR beta chain sequence with its context. This CDR3 spans 13 amino acids. CDR1 is SNHLY, CDR2 FYNNEI, per germline. The source of the sample is a study of CXCR3-negative and CXCR3-positive naive CD8 T cells. The TRB cDNA libraries were prepared by 5' RACE with UMI labels. TCRdb re-called the 5' RACE reads, yielding one record per CDR3 amino acid sequence without DNA. The sample has about 48,000 distinct CDR3 sequences. This chain links TRBV2 with TRBJ2-7; TCRdb's D gene call, TRBD2, goes unchecked for lack of DNA. This receptor was obtained from a human donor in good health. Some clones in this sample may be carry-over from other donors' samples. Source material: memory CD8+ T cells from blood. The CDR3: CAGTGVLMDEQYF.